A single T cell receptor beta chain is shown here with its context. Its specificity is not known. A read error may account for a junction end that differs from germline. The source of the sample is a study of blood T cells in healthy people across ages. General study findings and limits: Both naive CD4+ cell counts and diversity were greater in long-lived donors than in aged donors. It was held that the diversity estimates obtained from one million T cells were underestimates. Observed TCR beta diversity per million T cells went down as age went up. This fall followed a roughly linear course with age.

Germline CDR1 reads DFQATT; CDR2 reads SNEGSKA (reference sequence). There are 16 residues in the CDR3. It was with a sample-barcoded 5' primer and a J-beta primer mix that a second PCR of roughly 7 to 12 cycles was run. Paired-end reads containing CDR3 totaled no fewer than 2.5 million for each sample. TCRdb itself ran the 5' RACE reads through MiXCR, one entry per CDR3 protein. The sample includes hundreds of thousands of distinct CDR3 sequences, less than 45% seen only once; the top ten take about 32%. The genes are TRBV20-1 and TRBJ2-1; the match to TRBD2 covers 14 bases. This clonotype was sampled from a man older than 75 in good health. Input material: blood. In DNA form, the CDR3 reads TGCAGAGCTAGAGATCGGAGGACTAGCGGGAGGTATGAGCAGTTCTTC. Translation gives CRARDRRTSGRYEQFF.